Each of the 7 T cell receptor beta chains below was sequenced from the same sample in a study of blood T cell repertoires in COVID-19. The table came from immunoSEQ multiplex PCR; TCRdb's copy has only in-frame clones and leaves some out. The table has about 100,000 clones, almost 80% seen once. Sequenced material: peripheral blood. The receptors here all came from a woman between 65 and 79 years old with acute or convalescent COVID-19.

V is TRBV6-5 and J is TRBJ1-1, with D tentatively TRBD1 (5 bases). V was shortened by 6 bases and J by 0 bases, with 11 bases between the two germline ends. Looked up from germline, CDR1 is MNHEY and CDR2 is SVGAGI. The CDR3 consists of 14 residues. CDR3 bases: TGTGCCAGCAGAGTCCAGGGCATGAACACTGAAGCTTTCTTT. It encodes CASRVQGMNTEAFF.

J is TRBJ1-1 and V is TRBV12-3 or TRBV12-4, with no clear D. CDR3 length: 12 residues. Trimming took 6 bases from V and 5 from J, leaving 10 bases between them. The CDR3 region is CASSSGITEAFF. CDR3 in DNA: TGTGCCAGCAGCTCAGGTATTACTGAAGCTTTCTTT.

The chain combines TRBV27 with TRBJ1-5; 11 nucleotides agree with TRBD1. Trimming took 5 bases from V and 6 from J; bases not matched to a gene: 3. From germline, CDR1 is MNHEY and CDR2 SMNVEV (reference sequence). The CDR3 totals 14 residues. The CDR3 spells CASSAGTGGQPQHF. In nucleotides, the CDR3 is TGTGCCAGCAGTGCCGGGACAGGGGGTCAGCCCCAGCATTTT.

The chain couples TRBV27 to TRBJ2-1; 13 nucleotides line up with TRBD2. V was pared by 4 bases and J by 8 bases, with 5 bases of the junction left unmatched. Germline V gene sequence: CDR1 MNHEY, CDR2 SMNVEV (reference sequence). CDR3 size: 15 residues. CDR3 bases: TGTGCCAGCAGTTCCGGGACTAGCGGGGTTTATGAGCAGTTCTTC. It codes for CASSSGTSGVYEQFF.

The chain employs TRBV19 and TRBJ1-1; TRBD1 aligns across 7 bases. CDR1 is LNHDA and CDR2 is SQIVND in the germline V gene (reference sequence). The CDR3 loop spans 14 amino acids. Trimming removed 1 base from V and 6 bases from J; junction bases left unmatched: 5. The CDR3 DNA reads as TGTGCCAGTAGTATAGGGGAAGGGGGCGCTGAAGCTTTCTTT. Translation: CASSIGEGGAEAFF.

On this clone: A junction boundary mismatches the germline segment, possibly from a read error. The genes are TRBV6-1 and TRBJ2-5; D may be TRBD1 (6 bases). The CDR3 sequence is 14 residues long. Germline V gene sequence: CDR1 MNHNS, CDR2 SASEGT. The CDR3 DNA reads as TGTGCCAGCAGGGAAGTACAGGGAGTGGAGACCCAGTACTTC. Translation: CASREVQGVETQYF.

V usage is TRBV27 and J usage is TRBJ1-3; D is undetermined. The V gene lost 2 bases and the J gene lost 0 bases, with 11 bases spanning the gap. In germline, CDR1 is MNHEY, CDR2 SMNVEV (reference sequence). This CDR3 is 16 amino acids long. Here the CDR3 DNA reads TGTGCCAGCAGTTTACTCTACCCCAACTCTGGAAACACCATATATTTT. It is translated as CASSLLYPNSGNTIYF.